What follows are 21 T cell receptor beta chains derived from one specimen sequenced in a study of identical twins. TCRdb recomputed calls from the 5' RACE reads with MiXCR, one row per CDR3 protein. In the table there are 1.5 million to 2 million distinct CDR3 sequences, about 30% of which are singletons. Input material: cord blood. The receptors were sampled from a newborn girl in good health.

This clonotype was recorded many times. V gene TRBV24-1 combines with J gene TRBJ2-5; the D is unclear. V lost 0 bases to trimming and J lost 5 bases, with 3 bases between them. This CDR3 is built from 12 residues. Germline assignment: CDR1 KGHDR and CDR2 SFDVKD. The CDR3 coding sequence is TGTGCCACCAGTGATTTGAGGGAGACCCAGTACTTC. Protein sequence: CATSDLRETQYF.

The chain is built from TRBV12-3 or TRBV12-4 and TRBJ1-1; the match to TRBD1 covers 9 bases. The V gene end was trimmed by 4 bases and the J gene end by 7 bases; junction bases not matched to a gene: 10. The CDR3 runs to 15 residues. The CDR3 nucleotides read TGTGCCAGCAGTTACGGGACAGGGTCCCTTTTTGAAGCTTTCTTT. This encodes CASSYGTGSLFEAFF.

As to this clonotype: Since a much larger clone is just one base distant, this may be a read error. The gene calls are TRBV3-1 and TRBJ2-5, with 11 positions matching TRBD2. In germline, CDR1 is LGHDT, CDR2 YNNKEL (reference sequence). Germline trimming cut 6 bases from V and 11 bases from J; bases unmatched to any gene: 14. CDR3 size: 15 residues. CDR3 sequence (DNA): TGTGCCAGCAGTGCTACTAGCGGGAGTCGACACGGGCAGTACTTC. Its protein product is CASSATSGSRHGQYF.

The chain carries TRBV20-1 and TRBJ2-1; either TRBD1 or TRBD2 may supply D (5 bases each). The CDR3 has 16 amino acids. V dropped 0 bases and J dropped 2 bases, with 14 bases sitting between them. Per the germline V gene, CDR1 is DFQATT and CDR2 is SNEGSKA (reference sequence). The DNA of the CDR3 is TGCAGTGCTAGAGATCTCCAGGGAGTACCCTACAATGAGCAGTTCTTC. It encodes CSARDLQGVPYNEQFF.

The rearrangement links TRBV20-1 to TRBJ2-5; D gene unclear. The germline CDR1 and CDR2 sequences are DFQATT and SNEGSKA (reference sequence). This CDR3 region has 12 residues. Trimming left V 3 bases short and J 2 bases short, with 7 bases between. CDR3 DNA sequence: TGCAGTGCTAGCCAGGAGCAAGAGACCCAGTACTTC. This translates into CSASQEQETQYF.

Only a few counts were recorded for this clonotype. CDR3 residues: CATSDPKPYQRGEGQHF. The CDR3 bases are TGTGCCACCAGTGATCCAAAACCCTATCAGAGGGGAGAAGGCCAGCATTTT. The rearrangement uses TRBV24-1 and TRBJ1-5; TRBD1 might be the D (5 bases). Germline CDR1 reads KGHDR; CDR2 reads SFDVKD. CDR3 length equals 17 residues. The germline V and J ends were trimmed by 3 bases and 12 bases, with 26 bases remaining between them.

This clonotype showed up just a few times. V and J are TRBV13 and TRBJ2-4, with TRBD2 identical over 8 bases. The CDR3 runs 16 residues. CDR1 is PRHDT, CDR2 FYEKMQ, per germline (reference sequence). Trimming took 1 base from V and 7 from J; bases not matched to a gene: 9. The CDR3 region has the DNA TGTGCCAGCAGCTTAGTCCCGCTCGGGAGGGGTAACATTCAGTACTTC. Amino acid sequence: CASSLVPLGRGNIQYF.

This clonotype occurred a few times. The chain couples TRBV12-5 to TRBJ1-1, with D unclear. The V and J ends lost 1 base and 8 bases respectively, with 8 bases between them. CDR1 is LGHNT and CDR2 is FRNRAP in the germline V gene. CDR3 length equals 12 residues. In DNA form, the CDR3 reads TGTGCTAGTGGTTTGGGCCGGGCCGAAGCTTTCTTT. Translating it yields CASGLGRAEAFF.

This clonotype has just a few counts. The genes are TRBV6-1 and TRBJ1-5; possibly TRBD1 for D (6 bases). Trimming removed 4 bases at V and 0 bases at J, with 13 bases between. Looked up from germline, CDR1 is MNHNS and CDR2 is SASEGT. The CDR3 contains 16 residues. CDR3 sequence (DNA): TGTGCCAGCAGTGCGACCGGGACACGTAGCAATCAGCCCCAGCATTTT. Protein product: CASSATGTRSNQPQHF.

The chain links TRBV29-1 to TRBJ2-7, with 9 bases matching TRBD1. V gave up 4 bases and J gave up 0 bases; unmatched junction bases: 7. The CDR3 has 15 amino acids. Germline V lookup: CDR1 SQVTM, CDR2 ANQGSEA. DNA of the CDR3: TGCAGCGTTGTTTTGGGACAGGGCCCCTCCTACGAGCAGTACTTC. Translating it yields CSVVLGQGPSYEQYF.

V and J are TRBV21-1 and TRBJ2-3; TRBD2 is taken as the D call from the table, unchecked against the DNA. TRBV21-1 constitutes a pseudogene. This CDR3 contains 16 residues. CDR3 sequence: CASSKEAGEITDTQYF. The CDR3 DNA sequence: TGTGCCAGCAGCAAAGAAGCGGGGGAGATTACAGATACGCAGTATTTT.

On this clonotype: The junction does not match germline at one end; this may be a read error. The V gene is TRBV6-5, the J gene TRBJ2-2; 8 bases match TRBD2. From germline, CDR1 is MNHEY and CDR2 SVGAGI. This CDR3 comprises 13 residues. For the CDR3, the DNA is TGTGCCCGCAGTCAACGGGGGGGCGGGGAGCTGTTTTTT. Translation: CARSQRGGGELFF.

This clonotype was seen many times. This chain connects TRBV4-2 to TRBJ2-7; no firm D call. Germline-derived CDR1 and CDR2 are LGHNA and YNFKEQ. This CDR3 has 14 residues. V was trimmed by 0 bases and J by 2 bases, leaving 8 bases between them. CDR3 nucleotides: TGTGCCAGCAGCCAAGAAAGGACCCCCTACGAGCAGTACTTC. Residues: CASSQERTPYEQYF.

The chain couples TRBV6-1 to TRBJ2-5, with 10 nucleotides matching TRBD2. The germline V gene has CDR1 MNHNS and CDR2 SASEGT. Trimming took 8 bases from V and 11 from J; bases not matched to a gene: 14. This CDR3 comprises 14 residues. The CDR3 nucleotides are TGTGCCAGCGTGAGCGGGAGGGCCGACGATGAGCAGTACTTC. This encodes CASVSGRADDEQYF.

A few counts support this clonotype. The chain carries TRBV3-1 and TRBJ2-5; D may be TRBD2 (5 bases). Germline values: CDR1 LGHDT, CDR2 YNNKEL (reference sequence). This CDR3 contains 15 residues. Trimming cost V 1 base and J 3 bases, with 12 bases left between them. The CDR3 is CASSQGALAKETQYF. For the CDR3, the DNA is TGTGCCAGCAGCCAAGGCGCGCTAGCAAAAGAGACCCAGTACTTC.

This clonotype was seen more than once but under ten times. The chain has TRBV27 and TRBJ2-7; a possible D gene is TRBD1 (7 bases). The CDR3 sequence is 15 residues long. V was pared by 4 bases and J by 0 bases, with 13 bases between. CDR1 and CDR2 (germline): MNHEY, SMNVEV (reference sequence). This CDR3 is CASSWAGGSSYEQYF. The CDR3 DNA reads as TGTGCCAGCAGTTGGGCAGGGGGGTCCTCCTACGAGCAGTACTTC.

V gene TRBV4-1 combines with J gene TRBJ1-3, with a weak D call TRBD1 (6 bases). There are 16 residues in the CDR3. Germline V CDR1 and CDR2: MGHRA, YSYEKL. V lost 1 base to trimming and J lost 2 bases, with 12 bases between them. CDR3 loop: CASSQGRGQTGNTIYF. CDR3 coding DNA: TGCGCCAGCAGCCAAGGAAGAGGACAGACTGGAAACACCATATATTTT.

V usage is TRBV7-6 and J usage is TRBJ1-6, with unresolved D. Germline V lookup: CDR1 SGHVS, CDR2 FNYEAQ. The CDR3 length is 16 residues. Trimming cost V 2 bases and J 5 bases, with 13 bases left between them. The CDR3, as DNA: TGTGCCAGCAGCTTAAAGCCGGCTACTAATAATTCACCCCTCCACTTT. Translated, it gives CASSLKPATNNSPLHF.

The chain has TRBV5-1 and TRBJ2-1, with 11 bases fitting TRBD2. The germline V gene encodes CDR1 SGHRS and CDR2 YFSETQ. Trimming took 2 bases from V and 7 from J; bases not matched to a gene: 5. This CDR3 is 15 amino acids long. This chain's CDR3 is CASSFLSGGANEQFF. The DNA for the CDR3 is TGCGCCAGCAGCTTCCTTAGCGGGGGGGCTAATGAGCAGTTCTTC. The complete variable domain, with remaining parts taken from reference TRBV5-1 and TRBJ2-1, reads KAGVTQTPRYLIKTRGQQVTLSCSPISGHRSVSWYQQTPGQGLQFLFEYFSETQRNKGNFPGRFSGRQFSNSRSEMNVSTLELGDSALYLCASSFLSGGANEQFFGPGTRLTVL.

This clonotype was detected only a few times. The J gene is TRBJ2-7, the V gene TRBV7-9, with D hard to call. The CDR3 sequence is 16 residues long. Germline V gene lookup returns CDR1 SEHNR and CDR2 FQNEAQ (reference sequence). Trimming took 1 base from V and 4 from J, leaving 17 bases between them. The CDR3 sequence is CASSLVNHPSKYEQYF. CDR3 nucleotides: TGTGCCAGCAGCTTAGTGAATCATCCGAGTAAATACGAGCAGTACTTC.

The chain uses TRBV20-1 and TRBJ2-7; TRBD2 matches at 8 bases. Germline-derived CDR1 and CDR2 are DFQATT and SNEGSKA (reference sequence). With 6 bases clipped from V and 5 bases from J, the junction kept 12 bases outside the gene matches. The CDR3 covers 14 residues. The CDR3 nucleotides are TGCAGTGCCCCCCGAAGCGGGAGTGTGAACGAGCAGTACTTC. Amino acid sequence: CSAPRSGSVNEQYF.